The next 18 T cell receptor beta chains were all read from a single sample in a study of shared clonotypes between healthy human individuals (dated by TCRdb to the early 2020s). Library preparation employed the immunoSEQ multiplex PCR assay. TCRdb re-hosts the immuneACCESS table, in-frame sequences only. Its copies lack some clones; in the studies checked, an unresolved V gene accounts for under half of them, and the cause for the rest is not known. Recorded for this sample are some 2,000,000 clones; just under 95% of them occurred a single time. Of the sample, 1% to 1.3% is held by the ten largest clones. For the CD8 naive samples, CD45RO-negative cells were positively selected for CCR7, yielding a CD45RA+CCR7+ population from which TemRA cells were excluded. Sequencing was done on a sample of naive CD8+ T cells sorted from blood. What the cell subset or site label conveys for this sample: CD45RA+CCR7+. The origin of the receptors is a man aged 18 to 30 in good health.

The chain links TRBV27 to TRBJ1-2; D is perhaps TRBD1 (6 bases). V lost 5 bases, J lost 4 bases, and 20 bases lay in between. Germline-derived CDR1 and CDR2 are MNHEY and SMNVEV (reference sequence). The CDR3 is 16 residues long. CDR3: CASSPSAGAVSYGYTF. The CDR3 region has the DNA TGTGCCAGCAGTCCCTCTGCAGGGGCGGTTAGCTATGGCTACACCTTC.

This sequence joins TRBV19 and TRBJ1-5; 8 nucleotides agree with TRBD1. From germline, CDR1 is LNHDA and CDR2 SQIVND (reference sequence). CDR3 length: 14 residues. V lost 6 bases, J lost 6 bases, and 7 bases stayed unmatched. The CDR3 DNA reads as TGTGCCAGTAGAACAGGGGGGAAGAGTCAGCCCCAGCATTTT. This gives the protein CASRTGGKSQPQHF.

The chain has TRBV5-1 and TRBJ2-1; 12 nucleotides align to TRBD1. The junction had 7 bases not matched to a gene; V was cut back by 4 bases and J by 2 bases. Germline V gives CDR1 SGHRS, CDR2 YFSETQ. CDR3 length equals 17 residues. The CDR3 coding sequence is TGCGCCAGCAGCATTGGGACAGGGGGCTGGGCCTACAATGAGCAGTTCTTC. It codes for CASSIGTGGWAYNEQFF.

This clone was detected once. The J gene is TRBJ2-7, the V gene TRBV7-9, with TRBD2 matching over 8 bases. Germline lookup yields CDR1 SEHNR and CDR2 FQNEAQ (reference sequence). V shed 7 bases, J shed 9 bases, and the junction held 14 bases outside the gene matches. The CDR3 totals 14 residues. The CDR3 bases are TGTGCCAGCACCCCAACTAGCGGCCTCCTAGGGCAGTACTTC. Translating it yields CASTPTSGLLGQYF.

The chain uses TRBV4-1 and TRBJ2-7; 9 bases align to TRBD1. V was clipped by 2 bases and J by 2 bases; unmatched bases: 7. The CDR3 has 16 amino acids. Germline V gives CDR1 MGHRA, CDR2 YSYEKL. The CDR3 sequence: CASSQLPGQGTYEQYF. The CDR3 DNA reads as TGCGCCAGCAGCCAACTTCCGGGACAGGGCACCTACGAGCAGTACTTC.

This clone was counted only a few times. The V gene is TRBV18, the J gene TRBJ1-4, with D possibly TRBD1 on 5 matching bases. Between the trimmed V and J ends, which lost 3 bases and 0 bases, there was a span of 11 bases. CDR1 and CDR2 (germline): KGHSH, LQKENI. CDR3 length: 16 amino acids. The CDR3 nucleotides read TGTGCCAGCTCACCTCAGGGCGCGGCAACTAATGAAAAACTGTTTTTT. Amino acid sequence: CASSPQGAATNEKLFF.

V and J are TRBV2 and TRBJ2-1; D not certain. The CDR3 is 15 residues long. V lost 2 bases to trimming and J lost 0 bases, with 8 bases between them. Per germline, CDR1 SNHLY and CDR2 FYNNEI. CDR3 residues: CASSEMWSSYNEQFF. DNA of the CDR3: TGTGCCAGCAGTGAAATGTGGAGCTCCTACAATGAGCAGTTCTTC. Filled out from reference TRBV2 and TRBJ2-1, the complete variable domain reads EPEVTQTPSHQVTQMGQEVILRCVPISNHLYFYWYRQILGQKVEFLVSFYNNEISEKSEIFDDQFSVERPDGSNFTLKIRSTKLEDSAMYFCASSEMWSSYNEQFFGPGTRLTVL.

This clone turned up a few times. Different DNA sequences within this sample yield the same CDR3. This sequence joins TRBV2 and TRBJ1-2, with D maybe TRBD1 (6 bases). Trimming left V 4 bases short and J 3 bases short, with 6 bases between. The CDR3 loop spans 12 amino acids. Germline CDR1 SNHLY, CDR2 FYNNEI. CDR3 loop: CASSGQDYGYTF. CDR3 nucleotide sequence: TGTGCCAGCAGTGGACAGGACTATGGCTACACCTTC. The full variable domain, completed using reference TRBV2 and TRBJ1-2, is EPEVTQTPSHQVTQMGQEVILRCVPISNHLYFYWYRQILGQKVEFLVSFYNNEISEKSEIFDDQFSVERPDGSNFTLKIRSTKLEDSAMYFCASSGQDYGYTFGSGTRLTVV.

This chain connects TRBV7-8 to TRBJ2-3, with D perhaps assigned TRBD1 or TRBD2 (5 bases each). Trimming removed 5 bases from V and 7 bases from J, with 16 bases in between. Looked up from germline, CDR1 is SGHVS and CDR2 is FQNEAQ. This CDR3 comprises 14 residues. CDR3 in DNA: TGTGCCAGCAGCACCTTGGGGGTACTTTATACGCAGTATTTT. Residues: CASSTLGVLYTQYF.

Remarks on this clone: The identical CDR3 is also encoded by other nucleotide sequences in the sample. The chain couples TRBV27 to TRBJ2-7; tentatively, D is TRBD1 (6 bases). V lost 2 bases to trimming and J lost 3 bases, with 11 bases between them. The CDR3 is 14 amino acids. Germline assignment: CDR1 MNHEY and CDR2 SMNVEV (reference sequence). The CDR3 nucleotides read TGTGCCAGCAGTTTAACAGGGTCGGGCTACGAGCAGTACTTC. Translating gives CASSLTGSGYEQYF.

Points on this clone: The sample holds other DNA sequences that translate to the same CDR3. This chain joins TRBV27 and TRBJ1-1; no firm D call. The ends were cut back, 2 bases at V and 1 base at J, with 8 bases in the middle. This CDR3 comprises 14 residues. Germline V gives CDR1 MNHEY, CDR2 SMNVEV (reference sequence). In DNA, the CDR3 is TGTGCCAGCAGTTTAATCGGAGGGAACACTGAAGCTTTCTTT. It yields the protein CASSLIGGNTEAFF.

The chain couples TRBV11-3 to TRBJ2-1; 10 positions match TRBD1. CDR3 length equals 17 residues. Per the germline V gene, CDR1 is SGHNT and CDR2 is YENEEA. The junction had 5 bases not matched to a gene; V was cut back by 0 bases and J by 3 bases. CDR3 in DNA: TGTGCCAGCAGCTTAGATAGGGGGACAGGGGTCTACAATGAGCAGTTCTTC. This encodes CASSLDRGTGVYNEQFF.

The chain links TRBV4-1 to TRBJ1-1; 7 bases agree with TRBD1. The CDR3 covers 17 residues. Germline trimming cut 4 bases from V and 1 base from J; bases unmatched to any gene: 12. Looked up from germline, CDR1 is MGHRA and CDR2 is YSYEKL. The CDR3 sequence is CASSPFGGGAWNTEAFF. The CDR3 DNA reads TGCGCCAGCAGCCCATTCGGAGGGGGCGCCTGGAACACTGAAGCTTTCTTT.

The rearrangement links TRBV9 to TRBJ2-5, with 8 positions matching TRBD2. V lost 3 bases to trimming and J lost 4 bases; unmatched junction nucleotides: 11. Germline CDR1 and CDR2: SGDLS and YYNGEE. This CDR3 region has 16 residues. Here the CDR3 DNA reads TGTGCCAGCAGCGCGGGAGGGGATCCTTCTCTAGAGACCCAGTACTTC. This codes for CASSAGGDPSLETQYF.

Notes on this clone: The same CDR3 can be traced to other DNA sequences in this sample. This sequence joins TRBV4-1 and TRBJ1-1; D gene unclear. This CDR3 is built from 14 residues. Trimming left V 1 base short and J 2 bases short, with 8 bases between. Per the germline V gene, CDR1 is MGHRA and CDR2 is YSYEKL. The CDR3 DNA reads TGCGCCAGCAGCCAAGTAGGGCTCAACACTGAAGCTTTCTTT. Amino acids: CASSQVGLNTEAFF.

In its sample, this clone was seen once. This sequence joins TRBV27 and TRBJ2-7; possibly TRBD1 for D (6 bases). The V gene's germline CDR1 is MNHEY and CDR2 SMNVEV (reference sequence). V lost 8 bases to trimming and J lost 1 base, with 12 bases between them. CDR3 length: 13 amino acids. Here the CDR3 reads CASGGQSSYEQYF. The DNA of the CDR3 is TGTGCCAGCGGCGGACAGAGTTCCTACGAGCAGTACTTC.

The CDR3 DNA sequence: TGCGCCAGCAGCCCTGATACATCAATCTGGGACTATGGCTACACCTTC. It codes for CASSPDTSIWDYGYTF. The rearrangement links TRBV5-1 to TRBJ1-2; D remains ambiguous. The CDR3 is made up of 16 amino acids. Trimming shortened V by 4 bases and J by 3 bases, and 19 bases separated the two germline ends. Germline CDR1 SGHRS, CDR2 YFSETQ.

The chain is built from TRBV4-1 and TRBJ2-1, with 12 bases lining up with TRBD2. CDR1 and CDR2 (germline): MGHRA, YSYEKL. Germline trimming cut 5 bases from V and 4 bases from J; bases unmatched to any gene: 6. The CDR3 totals 16 residues. The CDR3 loop reads CASSSRTSGAYNEQFF. The CDR3 nucleotides read TGCGCCAGCAGCTCCCGGACTAGCGGGGCGTACAATGAGCAGTTCTTC.